The next 8 T cell receptor beta chains were all read from a single sample in a study of cytomegalovirus exposure and HLA in healthy donors. PCR was performed using 60 Vbeta and 13 Jbeta primers. Profiling relied on immunoSEQ multiplex PCR, and the TCRdb table lists in-frame clones only, not all of them. The table shows about 100,000 clones, with 10% occurring only once. Sequenced sample: PBMCs. The receptors shown here come from a man in his forties in good health and CMV-seropositive.

J is TRBJ2-5 and V is TRBV6-1; TRBD1 matches at 11 bases. This CDR3 has 15 residues. V lost 3 bases, J lost 1 base, and 1 base stayed unmatched. Germline values: CDR1 MNHNS, CDR2 SASEGT. This chain's CDR3 is CASSEGQGVQETQYF. CDR3 coding DNA: TGTGCCAGCAGTGAGGGACAGGGGGTCCAAGAGACCCAGTACTTC.

This clone has just a few counts. V usage is TRBV4-2 and J usage is TRBJ2-1, with a weak D call TRBD2 (8 bases). CDR1 is LGHNA, CDR2 YNFKEQ, per germline. V shed 6 bases and J shed 7 bases, with 19 bases lying between them. CDR3 length: 15 residues. CDR3 loop: CASREGAGGRNEQFF. CDR3 nucleotides: TGTGCCAGCAGGGAGGGGGCGGGAGGAAGGAATGAGCAGTTCTTC.

In its sample, this clone was seen a few times. The genes are TRBV19 and TRBJ2-7, with TRBD2 identical over 8 bases. From germline, CDR1 is LNHDA and CDR2 SQIVND (reference sequence). V lost 4 bases, J lost 1 base, and 12 bases stayed unmatched. There are 17 residues in the CDR3. CDR3 sequence: CASSSYHTGTSSYEQYF. The CDR3 region has the DNA TGTGCCAGTAGTAGTTATCACACCGGGACTAGTTCCTACGAGCAGTACTTC.

This sequence joins TRBV10-2 and TRBJ1-5, with a possible D match to TRBD1 (5 bases). This CDR3 has 12 residues. Germline lookup yields CDR1 WSHSY and CDR2 SAAADI. The ends were cut back, 3 bases at V and 7 bases at J, with 7 bases in the middle. The CDR3 nucleotides read TGCGCCAGCAGTGAAGGGGCGCAGCCCCAGCATTTT. This translates into CASSEGAQPQHF.

Ten or more counts support this clone. This rearrangement joins TRBV28 to TRBJ2-7; D might be TRBD2 (6 bases). This CDR3 is built from 14 residues. Germline V gene lookup returns CDR1 MDHEN and CDR2 SYDVKM. Trimming removed 8 bases from V and 7 bases from J, with 21 bases in between. DNA for the CDR3: TGTGCCAGCGGGCAACGGGAGCCATGGGGAGAGCAGTACTTC. Amino acids: CASGQREPWGEQYF.

This rearrangement joins TRBV5-1 to TRBJ2-1, with 14 bases identical to TRBD2. The V segment lost 5 bases and the J segment 5 bases; nucleotides outside the gene matches: 0. The CDR3 totals 14 residues. From germline, CDR1 is SGHRS and CDR2 YFSETQ. The CDR3 nucleotides read TGCGCCAGCAGGGGACTAGCGGGGGACAATGAGCAGTTCTTC. Its translation: CASRGLAGDNEQFF.

This chain links TRBV27 with TRBJ2-1, with 10 bases fitting TRBD2. The CDR3 contains 16 residues. Losses at the gene ends were 6 bases for V and 10 bases for J; bases not matched to a gene: 15. Germline values: CDR1 MNHEY, CDR2 SMNVEV (reference sequence). The DNA for the CDR3 is TGTGCCAGCAGCCCGAGTCCAGCGGGAGGGCGGCGAGAGCAGTTCTTC. This encodes CASSPSPAGGRREQFF.

The chain uses TRBV7-3 and TRBJ2-3; 9 nucleotides line up with TRBD2. This CDR3 spans 15 amino acids. After removal of 5 bases from V and 4 bases from J, the junction contained 7 bases not matched to a gene. Germline CDR1 and CDR2: SGHTA and FQGTGA. CDR3 bases: TGTGCCAGCAGCGTTCTAGCGGGAACCGCAGATACGCAGTATTTT. It yields the protein CASSVLAGTADTQYF.